This T cell receptor beta chain was captured in a study of T cells in lung cancer brain metastases. The table lists this clone with a count of one. The assay was immunoSEQ multiplex PCR, and TCRdb's table has in-frame clones only and misses some. The data show roughly 4,400 clones, 87% seen once. In germline, CDR1 is SGDLS, CDR2 YYNGEE. CDR3 length: 13 residues. The V end lost 3 bases, the J end lost 4 bases, and 10 bases lay between the germline ends. V and J are TRBV9 and TRBJ1-2, with a weak D call TRBD1 (6 bases). This TCR was sampled from a woman aged 45-60 years with non-small cell lung cancer. The material sequenced was tumor tissue from the primary lung tumor. CDR3: CASSADSAYGYTF. The CDR3 coding sequence is TGTGCCAGCAGCGCGGACAGTGCCTATGGCTACACCTTC.